This T cell receptor (beta chain) was obtained from a study of blood T cell repertoires in COVID-19. Across the whole study: COVID-19 samples, acute and convalescent, were from the United States, Italy and Spain. The analysed material was cDNA or gDNA that came from T cells, B-cell-depleted T cells, or PBMCs.

CDR1 is SEHNR, CDR2 FQNEAQ, per germline (reference sequence). V dropped 2 bases and J dropped 3 bases, with 13 bases sitting between them. The CDR3 loop spans 16 amino acids. In the authors' workflow: Cell counts per sample came from amplifying reference gene primers. Here immunoSEQ multiplex PCR was the method, and the copy in TCRdb shows in-frame clones only, minus some. D and trimming come from the DNA, and the V and J calls and clone size come from that table. The sample gives over 50,000 clones, around 87% of which show up once; 6.6% is in the top ten. The receptor was isolated from a man aged 55 to 69 with acute or convalescent COVID-19. The V gene is TRBV7-9, the J gene TRBJ1-4; D remains ambiguous. The sequencing sample was made of peripheral blood. CDR3 DNA: TGTGCCAGCAGCTTAATACGGGAGATCTCTAATGAAAAACTGTTTTTT. It specifies CASSLIREISNEKLFF.